This T cell receptor (beta chain) was sequenced during a study of blood T cells in healthy people across ages. Study-wide points: Long-lived and aged donors differed, with more naive CD4+ cells and higher diversity in the long-lived. Strong correlation existed between TCR beta diversity and naive T cell percentage. Per million T cells, TCR beta diversity dropped roughly linearly as age increased.

Germline V CDR1 and CDR2: SGDLS, YYNGEE. The CDR3 spans 15 residues. Through a sample-barcoded 5' primer and a J-beta primer mix, a second PCR was run for roughly 6 to 11 cycles. TCRdb re-derived calls from the 5' RACE reads in MiXCR, one entry per CDR3 protein. Of around 1.5 million distinct CDR3 sequences in the sample, about 35% were seen once. In each sample, at least 6.5 million PBMCs were isolated. This clonotype was found once. Its antigen remains unknown. Sequenced input: blood. The clonotype originates from a woman aged 25 to 45 in good health. The rearrangement joins TRBV9 to TRBJ2-7; tentatively, D is TRBD1 (6 bases). With the DNA end fitting TRBJ2-5 better, the J assignment may be wrong. The DNA of the CDR3 is TGTGCCAGCAGCGTAGGGCAGGGGCGCTGGGAGACCCAGTACTTC. This gives the protein CASSVGQGRWETQYF.